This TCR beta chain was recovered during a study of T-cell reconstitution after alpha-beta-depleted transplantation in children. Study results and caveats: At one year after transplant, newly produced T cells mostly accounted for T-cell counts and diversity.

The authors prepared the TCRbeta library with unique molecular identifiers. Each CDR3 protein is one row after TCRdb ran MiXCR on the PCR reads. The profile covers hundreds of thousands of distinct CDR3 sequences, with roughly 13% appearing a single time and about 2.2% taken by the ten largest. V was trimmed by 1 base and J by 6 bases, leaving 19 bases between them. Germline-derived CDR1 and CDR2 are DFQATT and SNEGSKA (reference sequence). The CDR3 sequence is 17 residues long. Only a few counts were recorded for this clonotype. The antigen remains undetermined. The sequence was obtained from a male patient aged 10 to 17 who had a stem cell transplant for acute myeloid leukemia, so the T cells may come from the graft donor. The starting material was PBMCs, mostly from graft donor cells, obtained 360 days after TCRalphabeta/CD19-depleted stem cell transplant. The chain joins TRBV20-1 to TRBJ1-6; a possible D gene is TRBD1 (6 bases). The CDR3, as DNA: TGCAGTGCTAGAGGTCCTCAGCGGGGGCAGTTTAATTCACCCCTCCACTTT. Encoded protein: CSARGPQRGQFNSPLHF.